Listed below are T cell receptor beta chains from one sample, sequenced in a study of cytomegalovirus exposure and HLA in healthy donors. Libraries were prepared by immunoSEQ multiplex PCR; TCRdb keeps only in-frame clonotypes and omits some of them. The table has 130,000 to 150,000 clones, roughly 81% seen once. Sequencing was carried out using PBMCs. These receptors were collected from a woman in her twenties or thirties in good health and CMV-seronegative. Both conserved end residues are part of each CDR3. The D gene is left open where the match is weak. Not all rows give a size; the values are once, few, many and, for expanded clones, a class.

-	TRBV7-9	TRBJ1-4	-	CASSLVEGEKLFF	TGTGCCAGCAGCTTAGTTGAGGGGGAGAAACTGTTTTTT
TRBD2	TRBV6-4	TRBJ2-1	-	CASSHGTSDYNEQFF	TGTGCCAGCAGTCACGGGACTAGCGACTACAATGAGCAGTTCTTC
-	TRBV19	TRBJ1-6	-	CASSLRQRSSYNSPLHF	TGTGCCAGTAGCCTTCGACAGAGGAGCTCCTATAATTCACCCCTCCACTTT
-	TRBV2	TRBJ1-5	-	CASSEALPGDQPQHF	TGTGCCAGCAGTGAAGCGCTTCCAGGGGACCAGCCCCAGCATTTT
-	TRBV29-1	TRBJ1-3	-	CSVEGQGGNTIYF	TGCAGCGTTGAAGGGCAGGGAGGAAACACCATATATTTT
TRBD2	TRBV4-2	TRBJ2-5	-	CASSQDPAGGGETQYF	TGTGCCAGCAGCCAAGATCCAGCGGGGGGAGGGGAGACCCAGTACTTC
TRBD2	TRBV5-1	TRBJ2-1	-	CASSPGLADYNEQFF	TGCGCCAGCAGCCCGGGACTAGCGGACTACAATGAGCAGTTCTTC
TRBD1	TRBV5-1	TRBJ2-5	once	CASSLAFGQGVWETQYF	TGCGCCAGCAGCTTGGCCTTTGGACAGGGGGTTTGGGAGACCCAGTACTTC
TRBD2	TRBV7-9	TRBJ2-5	-	CASSDTSGGAPQETQYF	TGTGCCAGCAGCGACACTAGCGGGGGGGCTCCCCAAGAGACCCAGTACTTC
-	TRBV27	TRBJ1-5	-	CASSAGLRQPQHF	TGTGCCAGCAGCGCAGGGTTACGGCAGCCCCAGCATTTT
-	TRBV21-1	TRBJ2-2	-	CASSTLAGGDTGELFF	TGTGCCAGCAGCACCCTAGCGGGGGGAGACACCGGGGAGCTGTTTTTT
TRBD1	TRBV5-1	TRBJ2-5	-	CASSWGQGAWETQYF	TGCGCCAGCAGCTGGGGACAGGGGGCTTGGGAGACCCAGTACTTC
-	TRBV6-5	TRBJ1-1	-	CASSLGRANTEAFF	TGTGCCAGCAGTTTGGGCAGGGCGAACACTGAAGCTTTCTTT
-	TRBV5-4	TRBJ1-4	-	CASSFGTTEKLFF	TGTGCCAGCAGCTTTGGGACAACTGAAAAACTGTTTTTT
-	TRBV10-3	TRBJ1-2	-	CAIAQDSLINYGYTF	TGTGCCATCGCCCAGGACTCTCTCATTAACTATGGCTACACCTTC
TRBD2	TRBV2	TRBJ2-3	-	CASSQGLAGVSSTQYF	TGTGCCAGCAGTCAGGGACTAGCGGGGGTATCCTCCACGCAGTATTTT
TRBD1	TRBV11-3	TRBJ2-7	-	CASSARDRSYEQYF	TGTGCCAGCAGCGCAAGGGACAGAAGCTACGAGCAGTACTTC
TRBD2	TRBV18	TRBJ2-7	many	CASSPPTSKYEQYF	TGTGCCAGCTCACCACCGACTAGCAAGTACGAGCAGTACTTC
TRBD1	TRBV7-9	TRBJ1-1	-	CASSQGAKVNTEAFF	TGTGCCAGCAGCCAGGGGGCGAAAGTAAACACTGAAGCTTTCTTT
-	TRBV11-2	TRBJ2-2	-	CASSLLTSSPNTGELFF	TGTGCCAGCAGCTTATTAACGAGTTCCCCGAACACCGGGGAGCTGTTTTTT
TRBD1	TRBV18	TRBJ1-1	-	CASSVQGYTEAFF	TGTGCCAGCTCGGTACAGGGGTACACTGAAGCTTTCTTT
-	TRBV5-1	TRBJ2-7	-	CASSAGNYEQYF	TGCGCCAGCAGCGCGGGAAACTACGAGCAGTACTTC
-	TRBV5-1	TRBJ1-5	-	CASRVGPASNQPQHF	TGCGCCAGCCGGGTGGGTCCGGCTAGCAATCAGCCCCAGCATTTT
TRBD2	TRBV7-3	TRBJ2-1	-	CASSLGLAGNNEQFF	TGTGCCAGCAGCCTAGGACTAGCGGGGAACAATGAGCAGTTCTTC
TRBD1	TRBV2	TRBJ2-1	-	CATQQGEFYNEQFF	TGTGCCACCCAACAGGGGGAGTTCTACAATGAGCAGTTCTTC
TRBD2	TRBV27	TRBJ2-3	-	CASSITSGGTDTQYF	TGTGCCAGCAGTATTACTAGCGGGGGAACAGATACGCAGTATTTT
-	TRBV4-3	TRBJ2-5	-	CASSQKLSGTQYF	TGCGCCAGCAGCCAAAAACTTTCTGGGACCCAGTACTTC
-	TRBV9	TRBJ1-3	-	CASSNEGFSGNTIYF	TGTGCCAGCAGCAATGAGGGTTTCTCTGGAAACACCATATATTTT
TRBD1	TRBV28	TRBJ1-1	-	CASKTGQGGTEAFF	TGTGCCAGCAAGACCGGACAGGGTGGGACTGAAGCTTTCTTT
-	TRBV7-9	TRBJ1-4	-	CASSLRGRDEKLFF	TGTGCCAGCAGCTTAAGGGGCAGGGATGAAAAACTGTTTTTT
-	TRBV27	TRBJ2-1	-	CASRLRLSYNEQFF	TGTGCCAGCCGCTTACGACTAAGCTACAATGAGCAGTTCTTC
TRBD2	TRBV2	TRBJ2-1	few	CASSESSGGAGEQFF	TGTGCCAGCAGTGAATCTAGCGGGGGGGCCGGTGAGCAGTTCTTC
-	TRBV6-6	TRBJ1-6	-	CASSYPTDNSPLHF	TGTGCCAGCAGTTACCCGACAGATAATTCACCCCTCCACTTT
-	TRBV7-2	TRBJ1-5	-	CASSSSRADSPNQPQHF	TGTGCCAGCAGCTCCAGCAGGGCAGATAGTCCCAATCAGCCCCAGCATTTT
-	TRBV5-6	TRBJ2-5	-	CASSLAALDRNQETQYF	TGTGCCAGCAGCTTGGCTGCCTTGGACAGAAACCAAGAGACCCAGTACTTC
-	TRBV10-3	TRBJ1-6	-	CAISDRGSWNSPLHF	TGTGCCATCAGTGACCGGGGGTCTTGGAATTCACCCCTCCACTTT
TRBD1	TRBV9	TRBJ1-2	-	CASSVGLLPTGNLYGYTF	TGTGCCAGCAGCGTAGGCCTTCTTCCGACAGGGAACCTCTATGGCTACACCTTC
TRBD1	TRBV5-1	TRBJ1-2	-	CASSWGIKTGGEGYTF	TGCGCCAGCAGCTGGGGGATCAAGACAGGGGGCGAAGGCTACACCTTC
-	TRBV5-1	TRBJ1-2	-	CASSRNRDPVYGYTF	TGCGCCAGCAGCAGAAACAGGGACCCCGTCTATGGCTACACCTTC
TRBD1	TRBV28	TRBJ2-7	-	CASSAQDRNSYEQYF	TGTGCCAGCAGTGCACAGGACAGGAACTCCTACGAGCAGTACTTC
-	TRBV2	TRBJ2-5	-	CASRSPGFQETQYF	TGTGCCAGCAGGAGCCCCGGGTTCCAAGAGACCCAGTACTTC
-	TRBV7-8	TRBJ1-3	once	CASSLQVSGNTIYF	TGTGCCAGCAGCCTCCAGGTCTCTGGAAACACCATATATTTT
TRBD2	TRBV6-5	TRBJ2-7	-	CASSVSGSYEQYF	TGTGCCAGCAGTGTTAGCGGGTCCTACGAGCAGTACTTC
TRBD1	TRBV9	TRBJ1-2	once	CASSAPPGGAGGYTF	TGTGCCAGCAGCGCCCCCCCAGGGGGCGCGGGTGGCTACACCTTC
TRBD1	TRBV9	TRBJ1-6	-	CASSVGTGNSPLHF	TGTGCCAGCAGTGTGGGGACAGGGAATTCACCCCTCCACTTT
-	TRBV14	TRBJ1-2	-	CASSPGSAYGYTF	TGTGCCAGCAGCCCCGGGTCCGCATATGGCTACACCTTC
-	TRBV19	TRBJ2-7	-	CASSVTGTTSSYEQYF	TGTGCCAGTAGTGTAACCGGGACAACTAGCTCCTACGAGCAGTACTTC
TRBD1	TRBV27	TRBJ1-2	-	CASSLRTGGNYGYTF	TGTGCCAGCAGTTTACGGACAGGGGGCAACTATGGCTACACCTTC
TRBD2	TRBV2	TRBJ2-5	-	CASSRLAGGSQETQYF	TGTGCCAGCAGTCGACTAGCGGGGGGATCACAAGAGACCCAGTACTTC
TRBD1	TRBV7-8	TRBJ1-1	-	CASSHRGGNTEAFF	TGTGCCAGCAGCCACAGGGGGGGGAACACTGAAGCTTTCTTT
-	TRBV2	TRBJ1-2	few	CASAILEDYGYTF	TGTGCCAGCGCAATCTTAGAGGACTATGGCTACACCTTC
TRBD2	TRBV6-5	TRBJ2-7	-	CASRLAGVYEQYF	TGTGCCAGCAGGCTAGCGGGGGTCTACGAGCAGTACTTC
-	TRBV11-3	TRBJ2-1	-	CASSPKGVTNEQFF	TGTGCCAGCAGCCCTAAGGGGGTTACTAATGAGCAGTTCTTC
TRBD1	TRBV5-1	TRBJ2-1	-	CATRPGGRSNEQFF	TGCGCCACCCGTCCAGGGGGCCGGTCGAATGAGCAGTTCTTC
-	TRBV4-1	TRBJ1-5	-	CASSLGVGGNQPQHF	TGCGCCAGCAGCCTAGGGGTCGGAGGCAATCAGCCCCAGCATTTT